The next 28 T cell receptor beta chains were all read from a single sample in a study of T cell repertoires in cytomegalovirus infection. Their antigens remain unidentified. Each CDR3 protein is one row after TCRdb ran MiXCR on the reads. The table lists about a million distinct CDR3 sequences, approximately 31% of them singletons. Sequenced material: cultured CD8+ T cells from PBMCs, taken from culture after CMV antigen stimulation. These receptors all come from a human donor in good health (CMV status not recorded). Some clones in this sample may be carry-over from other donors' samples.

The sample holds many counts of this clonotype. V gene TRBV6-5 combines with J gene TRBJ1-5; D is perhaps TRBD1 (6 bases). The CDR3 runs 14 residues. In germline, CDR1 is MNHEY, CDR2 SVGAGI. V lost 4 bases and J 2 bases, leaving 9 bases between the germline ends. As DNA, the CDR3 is TGTGCCAGCAGTTGGGGGCACGGCAATCAGCCCCAGCATTTT. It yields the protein CASSWGHGNQPQHF.

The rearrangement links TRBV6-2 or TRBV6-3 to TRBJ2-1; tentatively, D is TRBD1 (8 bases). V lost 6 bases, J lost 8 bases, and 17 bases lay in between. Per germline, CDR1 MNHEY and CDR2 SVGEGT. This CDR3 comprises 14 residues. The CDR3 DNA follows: TGTGCCAGCAGCCCTCGGACAGGGAGGGATGAGCAGTTCTTC. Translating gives CASSPRTGRDEQFF.

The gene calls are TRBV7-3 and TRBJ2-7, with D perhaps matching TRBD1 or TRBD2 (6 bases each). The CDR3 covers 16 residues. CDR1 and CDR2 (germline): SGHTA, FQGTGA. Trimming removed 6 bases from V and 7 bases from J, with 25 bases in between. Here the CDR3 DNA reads TGTGCCAGCAGTCCGCAAGGAACGGGGGAAAGGGGGGAGCAGTACTTC. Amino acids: CASSPQGTGERGEQYF.

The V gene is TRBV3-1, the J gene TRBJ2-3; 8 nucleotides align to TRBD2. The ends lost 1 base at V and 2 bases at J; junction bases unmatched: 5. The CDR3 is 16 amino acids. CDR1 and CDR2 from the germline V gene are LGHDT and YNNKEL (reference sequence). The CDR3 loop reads CASSQGASGYTDTQYF. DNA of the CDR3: TGTGCCAGCAGCCAAGGGGCTAGCGGGTACACAGATACGCAGTATTTT.

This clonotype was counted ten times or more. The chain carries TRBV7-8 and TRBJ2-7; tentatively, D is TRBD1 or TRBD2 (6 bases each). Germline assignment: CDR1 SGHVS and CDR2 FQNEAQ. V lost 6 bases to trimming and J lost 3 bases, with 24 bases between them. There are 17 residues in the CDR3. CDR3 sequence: CASSLDRLGGQDYEQYF. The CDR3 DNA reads TGTGCCAGCAGTCTTGACAGGCTAGGGGGGCAGGACTACGAGCAGTACTTC.

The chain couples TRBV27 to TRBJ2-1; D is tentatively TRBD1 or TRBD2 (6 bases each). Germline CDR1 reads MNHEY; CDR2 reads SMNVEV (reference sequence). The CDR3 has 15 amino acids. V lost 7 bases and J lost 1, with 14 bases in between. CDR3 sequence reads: CASISGGGSYNEQFF. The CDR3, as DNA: TGTGCCAGCATTTCAGGAGGGGGTTCCTACAATGAGCAGTTCTTC.

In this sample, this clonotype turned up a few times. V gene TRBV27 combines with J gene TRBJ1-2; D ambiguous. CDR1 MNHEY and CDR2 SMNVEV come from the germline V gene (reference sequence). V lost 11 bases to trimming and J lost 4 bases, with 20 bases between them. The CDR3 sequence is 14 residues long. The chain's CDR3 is CARPWATAFYGYTF. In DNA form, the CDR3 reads TGTGCCCGCCCCTGGGCCACAGCGTTCTATGGCTACACCTTC.

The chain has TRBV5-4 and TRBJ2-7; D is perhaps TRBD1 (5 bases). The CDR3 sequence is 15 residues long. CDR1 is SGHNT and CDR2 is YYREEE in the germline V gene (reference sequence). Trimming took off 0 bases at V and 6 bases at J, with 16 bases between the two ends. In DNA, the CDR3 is TGTGCCAGCAGCTTGGGGCAGGGCCCCTACTCCGAGCAGTACTTC. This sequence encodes CASSLGQGPYSEQYF. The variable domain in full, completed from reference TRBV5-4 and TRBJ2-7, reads ETGVTQSPTHLIKTRGQQVTLRCSSQSGHNTVSWYQQALGQGPQFIFQYYREEENGRGNFPPRFSGLQFPNYSSELNVNALELDDSALYLCASSLGQGPYSEQYFGPGTRLTVT.

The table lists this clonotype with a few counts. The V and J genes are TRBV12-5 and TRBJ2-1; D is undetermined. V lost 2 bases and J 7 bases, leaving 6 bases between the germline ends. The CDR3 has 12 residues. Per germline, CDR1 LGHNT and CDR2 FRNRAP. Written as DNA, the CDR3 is TGTGCTAGTGGTTTGCCGGGTAATGAGCAGTTCTTC. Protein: CASGLPGNEQFF.

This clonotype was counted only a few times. CDR3 amino acids: CASSLAGRDSPLHF. The DNA for the CDR3 is TGTGCCAGCAGTTTGGCAGGGAGGGATTCACCCCTCCACTTT. The J gene is TRBJ1-6, the V gene TRBV27; the D gene is possibly TRBD1 (5 bases). This CDR3 is 14 amino acids long. The germline V and J ends were trimmed by 3 bases and 8 bases, with 11 bases remaining between them. The V gene's germline CDR1 is MNHEY and CDR2 SMNVEV (reference sequence).

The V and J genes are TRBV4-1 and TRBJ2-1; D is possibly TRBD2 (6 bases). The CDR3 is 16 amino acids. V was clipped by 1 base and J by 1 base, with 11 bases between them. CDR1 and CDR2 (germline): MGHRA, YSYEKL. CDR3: CASSQGWRDSYNEQFF. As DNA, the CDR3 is TGCGCCAGCAGCCAAGGGTGGCGGGATTCCTACAATGAGCAGTTCTTC.

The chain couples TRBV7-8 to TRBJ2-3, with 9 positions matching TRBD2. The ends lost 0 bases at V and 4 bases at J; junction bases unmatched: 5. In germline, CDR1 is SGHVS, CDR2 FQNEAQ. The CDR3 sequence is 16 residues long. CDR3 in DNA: TGTGCCAGCAGCTTAGCCGGCGGGGGGGGCCCAGATACGCAGTATTTT. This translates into CASSLAGGGGPDTQYF.

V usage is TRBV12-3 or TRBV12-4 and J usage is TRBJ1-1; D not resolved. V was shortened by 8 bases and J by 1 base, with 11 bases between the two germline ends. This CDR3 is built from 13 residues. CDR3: CASPFDWNTEAFF. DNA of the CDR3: TGTGCCAGCCCTTTTGACTGGAACACTGAAGCTTTCTTT.

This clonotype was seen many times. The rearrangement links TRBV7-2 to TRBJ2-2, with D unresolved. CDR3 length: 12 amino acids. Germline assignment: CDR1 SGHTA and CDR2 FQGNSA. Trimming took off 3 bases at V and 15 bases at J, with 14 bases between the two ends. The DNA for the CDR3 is TGTGCCAGCAGCTTGACCGATAAACGAATGTTTTTT. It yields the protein CASSLTDKRMFF.

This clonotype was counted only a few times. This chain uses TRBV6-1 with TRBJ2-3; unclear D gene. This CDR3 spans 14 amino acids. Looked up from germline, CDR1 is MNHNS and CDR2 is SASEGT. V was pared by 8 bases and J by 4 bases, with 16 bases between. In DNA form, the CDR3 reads TGTGCCAGCGACCCCAGAGCCGCCGCAGATACGCAGTATTTT. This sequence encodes CASDPRAAADTQYF.

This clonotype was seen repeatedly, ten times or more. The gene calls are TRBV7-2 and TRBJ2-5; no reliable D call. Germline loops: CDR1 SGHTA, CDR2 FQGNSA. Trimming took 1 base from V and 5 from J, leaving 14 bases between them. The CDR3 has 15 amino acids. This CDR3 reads CASSLETVLGETQYF. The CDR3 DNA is TGTGCCAGCAGCTTAGAAACTGTCCTCGGGGAGACCCAGTACTTC.

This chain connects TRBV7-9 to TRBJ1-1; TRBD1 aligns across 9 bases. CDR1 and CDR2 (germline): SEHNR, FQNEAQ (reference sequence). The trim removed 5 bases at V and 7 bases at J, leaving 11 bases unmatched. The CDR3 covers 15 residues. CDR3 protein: CASSPRNRGQGEAFF. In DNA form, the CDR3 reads TGTGCCAGCAGCCCCCGGAACAGGGGGCAGGGTGAAGCTTTCTTT.

The CDR3 loop is CASSPSGRGAGELFF. CDR3 bases: TGTGCCAGCAGTCCCTCGGGCCGCGGCGCCGGGGAGCTGTTTTTT. The chain has TRBV12-3 or TRBV12-4 and TRBJ2-2, with D unclear. CDR3 length: 15 amino acids. V was pared by 5 bases and J by 6 bases, with 16 bases between.

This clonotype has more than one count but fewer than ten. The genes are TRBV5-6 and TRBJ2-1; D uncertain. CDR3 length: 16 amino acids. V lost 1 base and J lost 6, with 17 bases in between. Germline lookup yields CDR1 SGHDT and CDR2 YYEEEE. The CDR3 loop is CASSLKLSVVGNEQFF. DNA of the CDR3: TGTGCCAGCAGCTTGAAGTTGTCAGTGGTGGGCAATGAGCAGTTCTTC.

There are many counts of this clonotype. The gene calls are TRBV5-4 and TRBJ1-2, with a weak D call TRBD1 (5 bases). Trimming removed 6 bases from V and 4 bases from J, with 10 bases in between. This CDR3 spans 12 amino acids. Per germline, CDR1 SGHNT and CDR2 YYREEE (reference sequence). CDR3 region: CASTGDFYGYTF. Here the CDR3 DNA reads TGTGCCAGCACGGGGGACTTCTATGGCTACACCTTC.

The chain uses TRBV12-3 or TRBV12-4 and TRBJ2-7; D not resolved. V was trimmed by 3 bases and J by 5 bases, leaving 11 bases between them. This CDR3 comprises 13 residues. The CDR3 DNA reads TGTGCCAGCAGTTTTAGGGATCGGGACGAGCAGTACTTC. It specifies CASSFRDRDEQYF.

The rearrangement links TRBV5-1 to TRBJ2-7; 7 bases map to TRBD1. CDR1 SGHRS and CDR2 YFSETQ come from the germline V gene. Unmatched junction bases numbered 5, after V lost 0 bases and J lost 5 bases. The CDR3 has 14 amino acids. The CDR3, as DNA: TGCGCCAGCAGCTTGGGACAGGGTGACGACGAGCAGTACTTC. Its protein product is CASSLGQGDDEQYF.

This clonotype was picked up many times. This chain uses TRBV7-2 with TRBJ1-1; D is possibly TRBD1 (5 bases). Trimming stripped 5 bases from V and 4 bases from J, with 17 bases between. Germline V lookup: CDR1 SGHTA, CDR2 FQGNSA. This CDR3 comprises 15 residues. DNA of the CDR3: TGTGCCAGCAGCCCAACGGGTGGGGGAGCCACTGAAGCTTTCTTT. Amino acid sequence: CASSPTGGGATEAFF.

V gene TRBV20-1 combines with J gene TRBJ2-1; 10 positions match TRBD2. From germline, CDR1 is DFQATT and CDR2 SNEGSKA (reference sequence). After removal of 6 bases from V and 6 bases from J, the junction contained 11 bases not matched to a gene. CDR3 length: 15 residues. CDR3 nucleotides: TGCAGTGCCTCCCAGCGGGGGGGCCTAGGCAATGAGCAGTTCTTC. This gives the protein CSASQRGGLGNEQFF.

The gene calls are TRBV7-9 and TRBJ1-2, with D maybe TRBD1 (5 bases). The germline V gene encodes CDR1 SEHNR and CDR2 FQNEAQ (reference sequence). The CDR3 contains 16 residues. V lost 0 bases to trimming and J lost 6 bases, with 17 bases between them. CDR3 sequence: CASSLALGQSKDGYTF. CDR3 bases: TGTGCCAGCAGCTTAGCCCTGGGGCAGTCGAAGGATGGCTACACCTTC.

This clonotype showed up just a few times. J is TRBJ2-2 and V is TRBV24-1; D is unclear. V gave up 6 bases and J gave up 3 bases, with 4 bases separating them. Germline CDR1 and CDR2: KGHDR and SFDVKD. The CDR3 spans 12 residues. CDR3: CATSLDTGELFF. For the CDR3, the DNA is TGTGCCACCAGTTTGGACACCGGGGAGCTGTTTTTT.

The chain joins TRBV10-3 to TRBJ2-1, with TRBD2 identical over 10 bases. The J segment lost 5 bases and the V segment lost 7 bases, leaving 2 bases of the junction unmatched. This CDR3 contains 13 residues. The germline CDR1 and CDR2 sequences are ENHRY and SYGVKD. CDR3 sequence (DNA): TGTGCCATCAAAACTAGCGGGGACAATGAGCAGTTCTTC. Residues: CAIKTSGDNEQFF.

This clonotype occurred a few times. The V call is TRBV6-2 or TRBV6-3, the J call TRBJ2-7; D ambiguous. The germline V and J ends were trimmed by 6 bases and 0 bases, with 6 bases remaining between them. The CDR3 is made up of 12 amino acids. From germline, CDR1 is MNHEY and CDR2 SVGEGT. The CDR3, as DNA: TGTGCCAGCAGCGCCGCCTCCTACGAGCAGTACGTC. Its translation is CASSAASYEQYV.